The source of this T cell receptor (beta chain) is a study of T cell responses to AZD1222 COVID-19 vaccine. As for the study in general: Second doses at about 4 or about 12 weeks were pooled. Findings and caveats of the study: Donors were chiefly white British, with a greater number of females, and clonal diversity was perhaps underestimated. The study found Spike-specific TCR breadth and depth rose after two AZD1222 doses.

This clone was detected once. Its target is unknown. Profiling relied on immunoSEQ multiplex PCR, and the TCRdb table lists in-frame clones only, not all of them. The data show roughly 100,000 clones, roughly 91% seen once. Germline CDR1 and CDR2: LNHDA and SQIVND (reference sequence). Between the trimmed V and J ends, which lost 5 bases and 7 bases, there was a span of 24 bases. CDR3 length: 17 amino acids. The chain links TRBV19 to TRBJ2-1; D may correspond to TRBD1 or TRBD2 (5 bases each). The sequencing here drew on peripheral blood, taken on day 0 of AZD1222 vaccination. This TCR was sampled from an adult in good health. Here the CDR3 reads CASSAPAGSGLFNEQFF. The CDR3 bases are TGTGCCAGTAGTGCCCCGGCCGGATCGGGGCTCTTTAATGAGCAGTTCTTC. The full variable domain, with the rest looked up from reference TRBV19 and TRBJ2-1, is DGGITQSPKYLFRKEGQNVTLSCEQNLNHDAMYWYRQDPGQGLRLIYYSQIVNDFQKGDIAEGYSVSREKKESFPLTVTSAQKNPTAFYLCASSAPAGSGLFNEQFFGPGTRLTVL.